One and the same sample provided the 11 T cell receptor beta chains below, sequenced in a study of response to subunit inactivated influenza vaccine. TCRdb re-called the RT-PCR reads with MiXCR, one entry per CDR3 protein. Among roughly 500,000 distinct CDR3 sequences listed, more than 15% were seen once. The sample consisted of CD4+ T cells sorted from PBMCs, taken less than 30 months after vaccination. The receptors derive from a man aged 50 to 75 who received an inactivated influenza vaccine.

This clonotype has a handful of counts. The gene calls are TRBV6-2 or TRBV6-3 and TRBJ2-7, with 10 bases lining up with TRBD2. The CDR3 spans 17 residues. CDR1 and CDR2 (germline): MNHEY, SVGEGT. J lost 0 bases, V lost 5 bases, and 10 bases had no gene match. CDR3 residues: CASSTAHRLAGSYEQYF. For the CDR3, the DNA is TGTGCCAGCAGTACGGCCCACCGACTAGCGGGCTCCTACGAGCAGTACTTC.

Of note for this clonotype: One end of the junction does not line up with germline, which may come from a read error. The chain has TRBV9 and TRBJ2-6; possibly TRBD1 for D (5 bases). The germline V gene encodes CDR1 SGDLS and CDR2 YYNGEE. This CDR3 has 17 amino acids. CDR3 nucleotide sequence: TGTGCCAGCAGCGTGGTAGGGGCCCTCCCTGGAGCCAACGTCCTGACTTTC. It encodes CASSVVGALPGANVLTF.

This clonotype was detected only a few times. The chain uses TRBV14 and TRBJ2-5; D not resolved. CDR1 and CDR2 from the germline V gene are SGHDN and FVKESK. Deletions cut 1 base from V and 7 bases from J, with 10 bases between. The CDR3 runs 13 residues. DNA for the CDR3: TGTGCCAGCAGCCAAGGCCGGGTGGCGACCCAGTACTTC. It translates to CASSQGRVATQYF. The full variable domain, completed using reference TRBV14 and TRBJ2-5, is EAGVTQFPSHSVIEKGQTVTLRCDPISGHDNLYWYRRVMGKEIKFLLHFVKESKQDESGMPNNRFLAERTGGTYSTLKVQPAELEDSGVYFCASSQGRVATQYFGPGTRLLVL.

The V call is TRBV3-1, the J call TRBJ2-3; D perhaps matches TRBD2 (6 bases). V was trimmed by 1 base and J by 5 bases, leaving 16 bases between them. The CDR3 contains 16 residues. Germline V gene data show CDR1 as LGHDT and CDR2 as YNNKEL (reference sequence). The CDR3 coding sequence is TGTGCCAGCAGCCAAGGATCACTAGCCATACAAGATACGCAGTATTTT. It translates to CASSQGSLAIQDTQYF.

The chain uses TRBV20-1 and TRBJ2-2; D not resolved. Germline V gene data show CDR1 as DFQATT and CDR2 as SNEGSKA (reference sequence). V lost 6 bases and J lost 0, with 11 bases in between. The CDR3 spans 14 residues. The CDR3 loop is CSAMARANTGELFF. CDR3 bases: TGCAGTGCAATGGCTAGAGCGAACACCGGGGAGCTGTTTTTT.

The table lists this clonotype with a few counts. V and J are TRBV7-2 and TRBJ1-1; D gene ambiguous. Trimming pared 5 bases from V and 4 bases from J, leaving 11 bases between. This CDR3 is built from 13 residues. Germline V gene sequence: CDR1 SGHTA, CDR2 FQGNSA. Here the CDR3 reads CASSKDGFTEAFF. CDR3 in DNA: TGTGCCAGCAGCAAAGACGGGTTCACTGAAGCTTTCTTT. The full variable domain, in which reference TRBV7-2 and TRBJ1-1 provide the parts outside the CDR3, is GAGVSQSPSNKVTEKGKDVELRCDPISGHTALYWYRQSLGQGLEFLIYFQGNSAPDKSGLPSDRFSAERTGGSVSTLTIQRTQQEDSAVYLCASSKDGFTEAFFGQGTRLTVV.

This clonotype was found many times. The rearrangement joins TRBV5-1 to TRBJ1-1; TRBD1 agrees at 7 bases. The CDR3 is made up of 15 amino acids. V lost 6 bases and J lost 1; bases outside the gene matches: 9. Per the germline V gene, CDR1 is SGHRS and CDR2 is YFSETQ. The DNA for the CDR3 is TGCGCCAGCAATATGCAGGGACAGAGGAACACTGAAGCTTTCTTT. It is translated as CASNMQGQRNTEAFF.

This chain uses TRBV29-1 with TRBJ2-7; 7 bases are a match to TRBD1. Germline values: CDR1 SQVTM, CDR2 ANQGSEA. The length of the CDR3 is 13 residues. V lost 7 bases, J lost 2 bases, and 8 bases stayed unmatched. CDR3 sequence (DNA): TGCAGCGCAGTCCGGGACAGCACCTACGAGCAGTACTTC. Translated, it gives CSAVRDSTYEQYF.

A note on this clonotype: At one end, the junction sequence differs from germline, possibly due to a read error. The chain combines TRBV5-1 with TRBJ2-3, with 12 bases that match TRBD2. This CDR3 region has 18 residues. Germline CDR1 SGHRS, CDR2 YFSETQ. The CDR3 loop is CANSLTTGTSGFTDTQYF. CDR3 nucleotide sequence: TGCGCCAACAGCTTGACGACCGGGACTAGCGGGTTCACAGATACGCAGTATTTT.

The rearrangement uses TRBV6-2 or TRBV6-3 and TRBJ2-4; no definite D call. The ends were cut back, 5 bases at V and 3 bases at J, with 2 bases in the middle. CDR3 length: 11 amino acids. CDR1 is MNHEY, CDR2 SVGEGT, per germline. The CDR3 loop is CASSNKNIQYF. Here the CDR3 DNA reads TGTGCCAGCAGTAACAAAAACATTCAGTACTTC.

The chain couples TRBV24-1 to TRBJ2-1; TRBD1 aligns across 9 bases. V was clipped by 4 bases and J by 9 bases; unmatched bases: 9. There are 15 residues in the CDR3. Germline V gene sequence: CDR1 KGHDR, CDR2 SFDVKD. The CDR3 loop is CATSEPRTGDIEQFF. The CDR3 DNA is TGTGCCACCAGTGAACCGCGGACAGGGGACATTGAGCAGTTCTTC.